This T cell receptor beta chain was profiled in a study of T-cell reconstitution after alpha-beta-depleted transplantation in children (dated by TCRdb to the mid-2010s). Some background on the complete study: Using TCR repertoire profiling, the study followed T-cell immune reconstitution in a quantitative way in children after TCRalphabeta/CD19-depleted allogeneic hematopoietic cell transplantation.

The library was prepared using PCR. TCRdb names Illumina HiSeq 2500 as the instrument used. To normalize quantification of the TCRbeta repertoire, the TCR libraries were built with molecular barcoding that relied on unique molecular identifiers. Using fastp at Q25 and MiXCR, TCRdb reprocessed the public reads and kept productive beta chains. Entries are consolidated by CDR3 protein sequence, retaining the most common genes and DNA. The sample includes approximately 200,000 distinct CDR3 sequences, with 14% to 15% observed a single time. Under 15% of the sample comes from the top ten. In the germline V gene, CDR1 corresponds to MNHEY and CDR2 to SVGEGT. V lost 0 bases and J lost 0 bases; the stretch between them is 21 bases long. The CDR3 has 21 amino acids, counting the end cysteine and phenylalanine. Only the CDR3 part of the read is kept: 63 bases, read in frame from the first base. This clonotype was picked up a small number of times. Its antigen remains unidentified. No base quality values were provided; no much bigger clone lies one nucleotide off.

The receptor chain draws on TRBV6-2 or TRBV6-3 and TRBJ2-6; a tentative D match to TRBD2 spans 5 bases. The sequence was collected from a human donor who donated a stem cell graft to a child with acute lymphoblastic leukemia. Source: PBMCs from the stem cell graft donor, taken from the stem cell graft. DNA sequence: TGTGCCAGCAGTTACTCGCAAGCGGTTGCCGCCTGGAGCTCTGGGGCCAACGTCCTGACTTTC. It translates to CASSYSQAVAAWSSGANVLTF.